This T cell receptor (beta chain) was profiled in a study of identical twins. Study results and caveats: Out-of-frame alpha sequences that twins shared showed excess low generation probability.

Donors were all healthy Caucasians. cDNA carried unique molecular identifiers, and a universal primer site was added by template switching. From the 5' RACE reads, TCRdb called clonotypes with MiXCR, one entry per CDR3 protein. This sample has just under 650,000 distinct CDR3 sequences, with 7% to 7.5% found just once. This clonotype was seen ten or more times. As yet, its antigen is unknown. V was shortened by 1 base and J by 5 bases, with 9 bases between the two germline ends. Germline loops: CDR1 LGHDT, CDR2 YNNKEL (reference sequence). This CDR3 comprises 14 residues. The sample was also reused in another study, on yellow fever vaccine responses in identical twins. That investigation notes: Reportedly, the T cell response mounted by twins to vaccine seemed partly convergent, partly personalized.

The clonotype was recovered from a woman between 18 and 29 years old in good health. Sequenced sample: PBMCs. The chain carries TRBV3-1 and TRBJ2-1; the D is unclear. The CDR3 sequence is CASSQGGRNNEQFF. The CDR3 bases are TGTGCCAGCAGCCAAGGGGGTAGAAACAATGAGCAGTTCTTC.